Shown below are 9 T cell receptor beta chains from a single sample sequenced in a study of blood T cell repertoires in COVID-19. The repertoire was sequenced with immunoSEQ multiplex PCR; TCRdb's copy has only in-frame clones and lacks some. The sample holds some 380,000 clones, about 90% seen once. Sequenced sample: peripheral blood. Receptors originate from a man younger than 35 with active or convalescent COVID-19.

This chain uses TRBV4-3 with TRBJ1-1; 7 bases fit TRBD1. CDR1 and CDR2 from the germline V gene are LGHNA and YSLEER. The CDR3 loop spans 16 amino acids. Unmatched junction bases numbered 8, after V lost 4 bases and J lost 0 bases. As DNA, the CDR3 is TGCGCCAGCAGCCGAGACGCCGGGACAGTGAACACTGAAGCTTTCTTT. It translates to CASSRDAGTVNTEAFF.

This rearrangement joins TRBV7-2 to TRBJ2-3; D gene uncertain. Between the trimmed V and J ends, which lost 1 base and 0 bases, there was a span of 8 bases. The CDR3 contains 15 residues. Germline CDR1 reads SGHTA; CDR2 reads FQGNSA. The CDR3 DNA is TGTGCCAGCAGCTTAGTGGTTAGCAGCACAGATACGCAGTATTTT. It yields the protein CASSLVVSSTDTQYF. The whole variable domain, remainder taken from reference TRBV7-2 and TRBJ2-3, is GAGVSQSPSNKVTEKGKDVELRCDPISGHTALYWYRQSLGQGLEFLIYFQGNSAPDKSGLPSDRFSAERTGGSVSTLTIQRTQQEDSAVYLCASSLVVSSTDTQYFGPGTRLTVL.

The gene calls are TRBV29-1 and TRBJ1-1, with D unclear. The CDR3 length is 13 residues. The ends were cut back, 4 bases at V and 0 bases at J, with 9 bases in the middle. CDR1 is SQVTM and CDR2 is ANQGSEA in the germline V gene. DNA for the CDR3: TGCAGCGTTGCGGGATTGATGAACACTGAAGCTTTCTTT. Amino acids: CSVAGLMNTEAFF.

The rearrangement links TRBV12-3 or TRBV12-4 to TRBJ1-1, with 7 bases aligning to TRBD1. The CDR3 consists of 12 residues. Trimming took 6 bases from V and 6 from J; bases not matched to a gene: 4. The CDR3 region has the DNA TGTGCCAGCAGCCCCGGGACAGCTGAAGCTTTCTTT. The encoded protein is CASSPGTAEAFF.

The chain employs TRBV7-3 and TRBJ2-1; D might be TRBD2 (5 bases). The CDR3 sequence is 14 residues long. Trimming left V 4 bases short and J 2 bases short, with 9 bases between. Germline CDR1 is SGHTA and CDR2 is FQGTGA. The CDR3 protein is CASSYPGAYNEQFF. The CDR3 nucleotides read TGTGCCAGCAGCTACCCCGGGGCCTACAATGAGCAGTTCTTC.

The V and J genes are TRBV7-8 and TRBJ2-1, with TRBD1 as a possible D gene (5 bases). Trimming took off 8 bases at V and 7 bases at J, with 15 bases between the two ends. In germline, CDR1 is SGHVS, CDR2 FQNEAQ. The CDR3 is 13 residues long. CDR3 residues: CASVGRGKNEQFF. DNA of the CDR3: TGTGCCAGCGTGGGGCGTGGGAAGAATGAGCAGTTCTTC.

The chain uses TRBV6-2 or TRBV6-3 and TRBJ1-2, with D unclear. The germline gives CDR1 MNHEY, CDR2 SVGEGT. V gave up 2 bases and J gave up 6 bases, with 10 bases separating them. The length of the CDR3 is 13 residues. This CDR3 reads CASSYGGIDGYTF. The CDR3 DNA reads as TGTGCCAGCAGTTACGGCGGGATTGATGGCTACACCTTC.

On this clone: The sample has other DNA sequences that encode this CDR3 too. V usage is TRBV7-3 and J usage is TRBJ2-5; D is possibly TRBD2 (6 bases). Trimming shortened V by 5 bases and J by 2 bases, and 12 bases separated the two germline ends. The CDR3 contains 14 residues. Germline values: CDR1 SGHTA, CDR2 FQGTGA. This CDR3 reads CASSLGGGQETQYF. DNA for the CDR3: TGTGCCAGCAGCCTGGGGGGAGGACAAGAGACCCAGTACTTC.

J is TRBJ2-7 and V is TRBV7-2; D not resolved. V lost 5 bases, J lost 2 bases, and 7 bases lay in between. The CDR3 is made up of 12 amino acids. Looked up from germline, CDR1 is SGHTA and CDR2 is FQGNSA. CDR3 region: CASSRLAYEQYF. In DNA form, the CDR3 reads TGTGCCAGCAGCCGCTTAGCCTACGAGCAGTACTTC.